The TCR beta chain described here comes from a study of T cells in Graves' hyperthyroidism and ophthalmopathy. The study, taken as a whole, reports: Ophthalmopathy, which appeared later, was predicted by the model a median about 6.8 months before onset.

When ophthalmopathy did not progress within 18 months, Graves' hyperthyroidism was considered stable. Lactation, pregnancy, other autoimmune disease or uncontrolled infection excluded patients. Diagnosis relied on clinical symptoms, serum thyroxine and TRAb, thyroid ultrasound and orbital computed tomography. This clonotype occurred a few times. Its antigen is currently unknown. The CDR3 spans 11 residues. Germline V gene data show CDR1 as MNHEY and CDR2 as SVGAGI. The V end was cut by 5 bases, the J end by 7 bases, with 8 bases between. Researchers amplified the TCR beta CDR3 regions from RNA transcripts. HTBI primers drove first-round RT-PCR of the TCR CDR3. TCRdb recomputed calls from the multiplex PCR reads with MiXCR, one row per CDR3 protein. The table lists roughly 840,000 distinct CDR3 sequences, more than 30% of them singletons.

The chain employs TRBV6-5 and TRBJ1-2; weak D call: TRBD1 (5 bases). Sequenced material: blood. This TCR derives from a young man with Graves' hyperthyroidism. The CDR3: CASSDQGGYTF. The CDR3 DNA is TGTGCCAGCAGTGACCAGGGTGGCTACACCTTC.